This is a list of T cell receptor beta chains from one sample in a study of neoadjuvant anti-PD-1 for oral cavity cancer. Libraries were prepared by immunoSEQ multiplex PCR; TCRdb keeps only in-frame clonotypes and omits some of them. The table shows under 15,000 clones, with around 66% occurring only once. The source material was PBMCs, sampled after nivolumab (anti-PD-1) treatment. These TCRs come from a person between 35 and 79 years old with oral cavity squamous cell carcinoma. CDR3s include the opening cysteine and the closing phenylalanine or tryptophan. D genes are given only for firm matches. For some rows the clone size is stated as once, few or many, or as a class when expanded; others skip it.

abundance,d_gene,j_gene,v_gene,CDR3aa,CDR3nt
NA,TRBD1,TRBJ2-5,TRBV7-8,CASSLVRQGRETQYF,TGTGCCAGCAGCTTAGTGAGACAGGGGCGGGAGACCCAGTACTTC
NA,NA,TRBJ2-1,TRBV6-5,CASSSTPGGYNEQFF,TGTGCCAGCAGTTCTACCCCTGGGGGCTACAATGAGCAGTTCTTC
NA,TRBD2,TRBJ2-2,TRBV7-2,CASSLVISGGTGELFF,TGTGCCAGCAGCTTAGTTATTAGCGGGGGAACCGGGGAGCTGTTTTTT
once,TRBD1,TRBJ2-2,TRBV29-1,CSVGGAGGNTGELFF,TGCAGCGTTGGTGGGGCAGGGGGTAACACCGGGGAGCTGTTTTTT
few,NA,TRBJ2-1,TRBV19,CASRWKDSYYNEQFF,TGTGCCAGTAGGTGGAAGGACAGTTACTACAATGAGCAGTTCTTC
NA,NA,TRBJ1-3,TRBV10-2,CASSEGQGNTIYF,TGCGCCAGCAGTGAGGGACAGGGAAACACCATATATTTT
few,NA,TRBJ1-3,TRBV5-1,CASSLEGPGNTIYF,TGCGCCAGCAGCTTGGAGGGGCCTGGAAACACCATATATTTT
few,NA,TRBJ1-5,TRBV4-2,CASSQDRSEGVQPQHF,TGTGCCAGCAGCCAAGATAGGAGCGAAGGAGTCCAGCCCCAGCATTTT
NA,TRBD2,TRBJ2-7,TRBV29-1,CSAGGGSYEQYF,TGCAGCGCGGGGGGGGGCTCCTACGAGCAGTACTTC
NA,TRBD1,TRBJ1-1,TRBV29-1,CSVKTGGDTEAFF,TGCAGCGTTAAGACAGGGGGCGACACTGAAGCTTTCTTT
few,NA,TRBJ1-2,TRBV7-9,CASSPQTLYGYTF,TGTGCCAGCAGCCCACAGACCCTCTATGGCTACACCTTC
NA,TRBD1,TRBJ1-5,TRBV18,CASSPQGAGSNQPQHF,TGTGCCAGCTCACCACAGGGGGCTGGGAGCAATCAGCCCCAGCATTTT
NA,NA,TRBJ1-5,TRBV27,CASSLLGPNQPQHF,TGTGCCAGCAGTTTATTGGGACCCAATCAGCCCCAGCATTTT
NA,NA,TRBJ2-1,TRBV7-3,CASSLSSGTGVEQFF,TGTGCCAGCAGCTTAAGTAGCGGGACAGGAGTTGAGCAGTTCTTC
once,TRBD1,TRBJ1-1,TRBV5-6,CASSLAGQGFTEAFF,TGTGCCAGCAGCTTGGCGGGACAGGGTTTTACTGAAGCTTTCTTT
NA,TRBD1,TRBJ1-1,TRBV2,CATLGTVNTEAFF,TGTGCCACCCTTGGGACAGTGAACACTGAAGCTTTCTTT
NA,NA,TRBJ2-2,TRBV9,CASSVKSGSTGELFF,TGTGCCAGCAGCGTAAAGTCGGGTAGCACCGGGGAGCTGTTTTTT
NA,NA,TRBJ1-3,TRBV4-2,CASSQDRGAFSGNTIYF,TGTGCCAGCAGCCAAGATCGGGGGGCATTCTCTGGAAACACCATATATTTT
NA,NA,TRBJ2-5,TRBV11-2,CASSPPGWLETQYF,TGTGCCAGCAGCCCCCCGGGGTGGTTAGAGACCCAGTACTTC
NA,NA,TRBJ2-4,TRBV7-3,CASSLAPSGIQYF,TGTGCCAGCAGCTTAGCCCCATCAGGGATTCAGTACTTC
NA,TRBD2,TRBJ2-1,TRBV9,CASSVAPWREEQFF,TGTGCCAGCAGCGTAGCCCCATGGCGGGAGGAGCAGTTCTTC
NA,NA,TRBJ1-2,TRBV6-1,CASSENPSGYGYTF,TGTGCCAGCAGTGAGAACCCGTCCGGCTATGGCTACACCTTC
few,TRBD2,TRBJ2-3,TRBV29-1,CSSQSTSGKADTQYF,TGCAGCTCCCAGTCGACTAGCGGGAAAGCAGATACGCAGTATTTT
NA,NA,TRBJ2-1,TRBV27,CASSPLRRWRVEDEQFF,TGTGCCAGCAGTCCCCTCCGAAGGTGGCGGGTGGAGGATGAGCAGTTCTTC